This TCR beta chain was sequenced for a study of blood T cell repertoires in COVID-19. TCRdb keeps only in-frame clones here, not all; method: immunoSEQ multiplex PCR. This table holds 150,000 to 200,000 clones, roughly 80% found once. CDR1 and CDR2 from the germline V gene are MNHEY and SVGAGI. The CDR3 length is 15 residues. V lost 4 bases to trimming and J lost 2 bases; unmatched junction nucleotides: 2. This chain uses TRBV6-5 with TRBJ2-1, with 10 nucleotides matching TRBD1. The sequenced sample consisted of peripheral blood. The receptor comes from a woman in her 70s with COVID-19, enrolled during active disease. CDR3 protein: CASSWDRGTYNEQFF. CDR3 in DNA: TGTGCCAGCAGTTGGGACAGGGGAACCTACAATGAGCAGTTCTTC.